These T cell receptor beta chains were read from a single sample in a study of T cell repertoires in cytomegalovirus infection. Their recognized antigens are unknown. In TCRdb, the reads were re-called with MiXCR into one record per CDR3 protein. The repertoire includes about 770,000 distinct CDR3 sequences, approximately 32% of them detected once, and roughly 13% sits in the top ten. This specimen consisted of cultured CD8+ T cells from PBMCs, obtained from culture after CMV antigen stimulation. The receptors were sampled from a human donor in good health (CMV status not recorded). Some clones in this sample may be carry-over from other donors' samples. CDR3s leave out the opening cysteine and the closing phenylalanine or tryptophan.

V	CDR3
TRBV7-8	ASSFSGQGASETQY
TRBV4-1	ASSPEVGAGNQPQH
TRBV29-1	SVEGQDLQETQY
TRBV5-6	ASSLGTGGGLTYEQY
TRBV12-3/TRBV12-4	ASTPGGNTQY
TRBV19	ASESYRAGTEAF
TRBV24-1	ATSDSGLRELF
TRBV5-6	ASSAGTAGAF
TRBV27	ASSLSGRGELF
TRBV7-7	ASSLEGRSGGQETQY
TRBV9	ASSTGAGAEKLF
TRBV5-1	ASSGTSGGLHTQY
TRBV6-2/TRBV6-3	ASSWGNTEAF
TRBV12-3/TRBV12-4	ASSSDDRVGLDYGYT
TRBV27	ASSPWGDRTNYGYT
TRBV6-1	ASSEGTFNSNQPQH
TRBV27	ASSFGGRTEAF
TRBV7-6	ASSSPTGEDTEAF
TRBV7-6	ASSSYQGRGYEQY
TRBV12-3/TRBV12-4	ASSSDFEQY
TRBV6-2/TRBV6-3	ASSFSRGAAYEQY
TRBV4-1	ASSQGWTESAYEQY
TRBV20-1	SAKGFYSYEQY
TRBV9	ASSVMDRGAGELF
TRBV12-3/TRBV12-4	ASRHRGSSYNEQF
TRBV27	ASSSYSGGLNEQF
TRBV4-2	ASSPAATSRGKNIQY
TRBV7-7	ASSLSIAEQETQY
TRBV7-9	ASSLPGDRGLVTEPYEQY
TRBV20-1	SASGGQDRGSGELF
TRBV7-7	AIGGNTDTQY
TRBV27	ASSFSGRTEAF
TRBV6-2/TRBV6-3	ASRNDRVLDEAF
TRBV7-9	VTTGMNTEAF
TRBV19	ASTQPNYGYT
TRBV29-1	SVESQNTGELF
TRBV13	ASSFRGASSGNTIY
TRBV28	ASTPGTGEILYQETQY
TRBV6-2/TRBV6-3	ASSYSSQGSNQPQH